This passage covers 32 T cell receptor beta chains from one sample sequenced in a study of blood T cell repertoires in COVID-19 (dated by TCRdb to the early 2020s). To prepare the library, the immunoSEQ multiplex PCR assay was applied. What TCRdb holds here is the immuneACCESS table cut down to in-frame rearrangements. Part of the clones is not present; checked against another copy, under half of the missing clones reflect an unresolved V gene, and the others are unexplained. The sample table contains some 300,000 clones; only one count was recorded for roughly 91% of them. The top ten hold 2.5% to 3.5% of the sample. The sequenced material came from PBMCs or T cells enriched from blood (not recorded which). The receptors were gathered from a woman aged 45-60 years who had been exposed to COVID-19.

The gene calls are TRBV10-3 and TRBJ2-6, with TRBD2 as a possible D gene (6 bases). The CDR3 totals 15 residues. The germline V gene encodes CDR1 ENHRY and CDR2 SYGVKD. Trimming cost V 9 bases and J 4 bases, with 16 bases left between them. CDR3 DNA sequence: TGTGCCATTTCGGGACTGAGTGGGGGGGCCAACGTCCTGACTTTC. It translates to CAISGLSGGANVLTF.

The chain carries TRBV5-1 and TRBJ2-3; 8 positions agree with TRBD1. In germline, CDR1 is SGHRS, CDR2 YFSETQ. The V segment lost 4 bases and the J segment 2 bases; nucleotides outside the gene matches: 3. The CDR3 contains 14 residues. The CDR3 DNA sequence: TGCGCCAGCAGCCAGGGACAGGCCACAGATACGCAGTATTTT. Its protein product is CASSQGQATDTQYF. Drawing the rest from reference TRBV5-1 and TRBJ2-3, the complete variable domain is KAGVTQTPRYLIKTRGQQVTLSCSPISGHRSVSWYQQTPGQGLQFLFEYFSETQRNKGNFPGRFSGRQFSNSRSEMNVSTLELGDSALYLCASSQGQATDTQYFGPGTRLTVL.

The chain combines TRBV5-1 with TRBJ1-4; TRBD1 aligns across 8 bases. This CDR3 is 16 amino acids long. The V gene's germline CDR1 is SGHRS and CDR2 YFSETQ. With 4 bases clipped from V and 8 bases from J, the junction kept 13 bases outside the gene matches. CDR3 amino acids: CASSPTSDRVREKLFF. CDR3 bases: TGCGCCAGCAGCCCGACATCGGACAGGGTTCGCGAAAAACTGTTTTTT.

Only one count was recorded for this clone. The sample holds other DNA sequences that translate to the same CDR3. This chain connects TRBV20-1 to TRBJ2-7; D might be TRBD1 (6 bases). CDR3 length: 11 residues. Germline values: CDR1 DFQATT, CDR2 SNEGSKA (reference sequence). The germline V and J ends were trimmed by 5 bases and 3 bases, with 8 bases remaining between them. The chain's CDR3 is CSAGGGYEQYF. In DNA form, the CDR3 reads TGCAGTGCTGGGGGCGGCTACGAGCAGTACTTC.

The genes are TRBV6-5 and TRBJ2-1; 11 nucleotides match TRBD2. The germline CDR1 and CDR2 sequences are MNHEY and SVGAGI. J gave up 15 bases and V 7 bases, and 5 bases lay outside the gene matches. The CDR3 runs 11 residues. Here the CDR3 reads CASTSGGYWFF. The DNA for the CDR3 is TGTGCCAGCACTAGCGGGGGGTATTGGTTCTTC.

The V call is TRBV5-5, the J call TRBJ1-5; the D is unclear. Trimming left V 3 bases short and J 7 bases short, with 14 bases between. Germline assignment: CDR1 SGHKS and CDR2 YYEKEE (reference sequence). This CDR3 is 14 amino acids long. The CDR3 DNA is TGTGCCAGCAGCTCGACCCAAGACGGGCAGCCCCAGCATTTT. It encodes CASSSTQDGQPQHF.

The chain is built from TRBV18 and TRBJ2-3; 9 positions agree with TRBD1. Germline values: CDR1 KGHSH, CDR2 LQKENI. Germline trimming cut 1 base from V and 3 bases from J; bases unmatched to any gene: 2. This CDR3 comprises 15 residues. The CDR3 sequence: CASSPRDRATDTQYF. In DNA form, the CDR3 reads TGTGCCAGCTCACCACGGGACAGGGCGACAGATACGCAGTATTTT. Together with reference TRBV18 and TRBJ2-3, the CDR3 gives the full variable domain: NAGVMQNPRHLVRRRGQEARLRCSPMKGHSHVYWYRQLPEEGLKFMVYLQKENIIDESGMPKERFSAEFPKEGPSILRIQQVVRGDSAAYFCASSPRDRATDTQYFGPGTRLTVL.

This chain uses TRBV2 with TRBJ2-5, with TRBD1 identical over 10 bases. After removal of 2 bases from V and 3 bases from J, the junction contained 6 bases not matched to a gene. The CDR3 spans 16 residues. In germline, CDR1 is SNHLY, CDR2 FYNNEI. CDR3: CASSEFFGQGEETQYF. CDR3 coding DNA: TGTGCCAGCAGTGAATTTTTTGGACAGGGGGAAGAGACCCAGTACTTC.

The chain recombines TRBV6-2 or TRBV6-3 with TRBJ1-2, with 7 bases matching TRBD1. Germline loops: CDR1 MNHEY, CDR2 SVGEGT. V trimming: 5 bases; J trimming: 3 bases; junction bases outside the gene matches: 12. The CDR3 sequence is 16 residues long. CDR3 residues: CASSLRLDRLDYGYTF. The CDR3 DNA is TGTGCCAGCAGTCTCCGCCTGGACAGGCTTGACTATGGCTACACCTTC.

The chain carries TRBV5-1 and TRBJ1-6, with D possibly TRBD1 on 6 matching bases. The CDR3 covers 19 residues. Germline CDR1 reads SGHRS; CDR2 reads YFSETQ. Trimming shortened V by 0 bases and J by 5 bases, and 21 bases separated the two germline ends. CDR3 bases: TGCGCCAGCAGCTTGGGAGGGGGGGCTGTGGCCCTGGATAATTCACCCCTCCACTTT. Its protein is CASSLGGGAVALDNSPLHF.

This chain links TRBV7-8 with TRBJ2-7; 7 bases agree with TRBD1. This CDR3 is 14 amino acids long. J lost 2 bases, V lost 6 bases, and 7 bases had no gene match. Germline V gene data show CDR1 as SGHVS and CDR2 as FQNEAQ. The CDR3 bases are TGTGCCAGCAGTTATCCCCAGGGGGCCTACGAGCAGTACTTC. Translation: CASSYPQGAYEQYF.

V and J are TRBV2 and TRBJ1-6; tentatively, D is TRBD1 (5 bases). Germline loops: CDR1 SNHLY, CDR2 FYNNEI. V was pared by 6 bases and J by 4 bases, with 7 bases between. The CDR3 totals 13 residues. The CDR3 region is CASRTEYNSPLHF. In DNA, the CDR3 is TGTGCCAGCAGGACAGAGTATAATTCACCCCTCCACTTT.

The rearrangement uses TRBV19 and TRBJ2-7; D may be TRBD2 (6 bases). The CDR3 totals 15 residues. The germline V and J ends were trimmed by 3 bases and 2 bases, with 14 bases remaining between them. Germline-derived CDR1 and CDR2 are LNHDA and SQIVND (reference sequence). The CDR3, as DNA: TGTGCCAGTAGTATTAGCCGGGACTCTACCTACGAGCAGTACTTC. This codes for CASSISRDSTYEQYF. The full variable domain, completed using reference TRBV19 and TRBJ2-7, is DGGITQSPKYLFRKEGQNVTLSCEQNLNHDAMYWYRQDPGQGLRLIYYSQIVNDFQKGDIAEGYSVSREKKESFPLTVTSAQKNPTAFYLCASSISRDSTYEQYFGPGTRLTVT.

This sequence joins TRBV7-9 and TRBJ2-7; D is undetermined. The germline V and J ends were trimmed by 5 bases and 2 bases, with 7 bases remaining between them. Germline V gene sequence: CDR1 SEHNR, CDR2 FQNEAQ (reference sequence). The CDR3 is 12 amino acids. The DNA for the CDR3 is TGTGCCAGCAGCCAATCCACCTACGAGCAGTACTTC. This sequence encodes CASSQSTYEQYF.

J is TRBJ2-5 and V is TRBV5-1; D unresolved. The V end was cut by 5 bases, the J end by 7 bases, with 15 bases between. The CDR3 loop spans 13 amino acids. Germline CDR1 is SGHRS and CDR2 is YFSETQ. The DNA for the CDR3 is TGCGCCAGCAGGGAAGAGGCCGCCGGGACCCAGTACTTC. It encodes CASREEAAGTQYF.

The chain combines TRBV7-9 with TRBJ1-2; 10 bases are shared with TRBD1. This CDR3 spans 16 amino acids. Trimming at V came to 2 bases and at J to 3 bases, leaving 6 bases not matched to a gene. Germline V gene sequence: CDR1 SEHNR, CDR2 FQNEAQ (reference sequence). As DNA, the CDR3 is TGTGCCAGCAGCTTATCAGGGACAGGGGCCGACTATGGCTACACCTTC. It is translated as CASSLSGTGADYGYTF.

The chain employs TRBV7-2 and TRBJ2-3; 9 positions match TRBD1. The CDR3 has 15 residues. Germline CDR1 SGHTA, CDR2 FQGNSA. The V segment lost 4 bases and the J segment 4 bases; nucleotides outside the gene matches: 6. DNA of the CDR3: TGTGCCAGCAGCTCGGGACAGGGTGTTGCAGATACGCAGTATTTT. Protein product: CASSSGQGVADTQYF.

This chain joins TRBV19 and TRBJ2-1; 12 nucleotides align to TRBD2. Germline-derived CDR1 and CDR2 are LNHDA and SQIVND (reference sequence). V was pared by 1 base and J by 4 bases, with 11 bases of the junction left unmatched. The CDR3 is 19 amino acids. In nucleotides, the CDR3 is TGTGCCAGTAGTATAGGTTCAAGGGCTAGCGGGGGGGCGTACAATGAGCAGTTCTTC. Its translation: CASSIGSRASGGAYNEQFF.

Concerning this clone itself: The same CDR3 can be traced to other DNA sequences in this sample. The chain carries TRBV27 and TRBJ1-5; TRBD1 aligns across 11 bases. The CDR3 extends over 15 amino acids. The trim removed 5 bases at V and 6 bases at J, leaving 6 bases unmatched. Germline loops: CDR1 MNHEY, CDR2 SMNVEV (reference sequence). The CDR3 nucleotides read TGTGCCAGCAGTCCTGGGACAGGGGGTAGTCAGCCCCAGCATTTT. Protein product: CASSPGTGGSQPQHF.

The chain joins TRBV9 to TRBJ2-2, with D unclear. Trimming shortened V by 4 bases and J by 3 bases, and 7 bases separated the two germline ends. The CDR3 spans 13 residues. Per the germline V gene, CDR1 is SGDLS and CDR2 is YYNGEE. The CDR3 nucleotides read TGTGCCAGCAGCCCCGGTGACACCGGGGAGCTGTTTTTT. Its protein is CASSPGDTGELFF.

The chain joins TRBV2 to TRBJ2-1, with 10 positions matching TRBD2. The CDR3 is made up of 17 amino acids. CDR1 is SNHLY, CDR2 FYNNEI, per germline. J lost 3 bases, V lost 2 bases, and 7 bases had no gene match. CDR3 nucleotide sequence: TGTGCCAGCAGTGAACTAGCGGGGGACACCTACTACAATGAGCAGTTCTTC. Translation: CASSELAGDTYYNEQFF.

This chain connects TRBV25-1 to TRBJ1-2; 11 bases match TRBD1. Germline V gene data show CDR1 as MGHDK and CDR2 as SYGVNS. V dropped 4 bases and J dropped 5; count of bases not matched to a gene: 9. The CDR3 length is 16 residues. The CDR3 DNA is TGTGCCAGCAGTGCTGCCGGGACAGGGGGTCGTTATGGCTACACCTTC. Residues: CASSAAGTGGRYGYTF.

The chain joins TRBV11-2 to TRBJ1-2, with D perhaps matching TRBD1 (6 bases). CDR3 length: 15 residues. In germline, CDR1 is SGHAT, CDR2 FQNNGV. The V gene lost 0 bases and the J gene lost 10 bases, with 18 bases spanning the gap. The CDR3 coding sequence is TGTGCCAGCAGCTTAGACGGACAGACCGCTATGGACTACACCTTC. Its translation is CASSLDGQTAMDYTF.

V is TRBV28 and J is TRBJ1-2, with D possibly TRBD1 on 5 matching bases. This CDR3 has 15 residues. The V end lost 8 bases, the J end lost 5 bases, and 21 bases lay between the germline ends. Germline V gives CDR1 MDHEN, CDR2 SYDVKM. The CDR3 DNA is TGTGCCAGCGCACCTGGGGCTGATCAACTATATGGCTACACCTTC. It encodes CASAPGADQLYGYTF.

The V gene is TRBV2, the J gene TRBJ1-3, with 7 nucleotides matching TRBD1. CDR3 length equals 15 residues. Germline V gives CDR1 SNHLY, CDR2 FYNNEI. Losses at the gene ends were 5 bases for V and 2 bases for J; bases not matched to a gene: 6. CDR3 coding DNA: TGTGCCAGCAGTCAACAGGGGTCCACTGGAAACACCATATATTTT. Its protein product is CASSQQGSTGNTIYF.

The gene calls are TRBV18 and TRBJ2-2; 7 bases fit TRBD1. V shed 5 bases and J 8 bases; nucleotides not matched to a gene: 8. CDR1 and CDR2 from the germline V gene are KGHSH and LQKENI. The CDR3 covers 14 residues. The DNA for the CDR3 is TGTGCCAGCTCATCCGACAGGGCCCCGGGGGAGCTGTTTTTT. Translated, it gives CASSSDRAPGELFF. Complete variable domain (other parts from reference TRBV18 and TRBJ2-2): NAGVMQNPRHLVRRRGQEARLRCSPMKGHSHVYWYRQLPEEGLKFMVYLQKENIIDESGMPKERFSAEFPKEGPSILRIQQVVRGDSAAYFCASSSDRAPGELFFGEGSRLTVL.

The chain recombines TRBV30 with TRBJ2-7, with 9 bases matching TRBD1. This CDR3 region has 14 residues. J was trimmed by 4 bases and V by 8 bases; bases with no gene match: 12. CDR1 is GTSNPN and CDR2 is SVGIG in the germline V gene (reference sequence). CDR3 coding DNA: TGTGCCGGGACGGCGGGGACAGGGAGGTACGAGCAGTACTTC. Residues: CAGTAGTGRYEQYF.

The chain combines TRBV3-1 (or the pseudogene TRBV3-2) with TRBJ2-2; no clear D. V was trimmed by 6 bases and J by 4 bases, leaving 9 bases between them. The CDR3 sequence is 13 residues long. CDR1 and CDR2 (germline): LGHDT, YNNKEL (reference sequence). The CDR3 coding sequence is TGTGCCAGCAGTGGCAGTCGCACCGGGGAGCTGTTTTTT. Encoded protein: CASSGSRTGELFF.

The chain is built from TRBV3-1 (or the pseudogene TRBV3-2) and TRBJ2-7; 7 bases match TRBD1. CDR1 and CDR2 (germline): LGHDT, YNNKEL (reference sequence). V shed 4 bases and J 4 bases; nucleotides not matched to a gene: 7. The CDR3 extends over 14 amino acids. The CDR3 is CASSPRTGTYEQYF. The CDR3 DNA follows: TGTGCCAGCAGCCCCAGGACAGGAACATACGAGCAGTACTTC.

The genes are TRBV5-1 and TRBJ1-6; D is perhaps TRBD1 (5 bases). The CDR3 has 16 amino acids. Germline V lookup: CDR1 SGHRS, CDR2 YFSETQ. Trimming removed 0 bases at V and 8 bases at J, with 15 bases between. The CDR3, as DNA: TGCGCCAGCAGCTTGGGTGGTGGGGCCGTAGATTCACCCCTCCACTTT. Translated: CASSLGGGAVDSPLHF.

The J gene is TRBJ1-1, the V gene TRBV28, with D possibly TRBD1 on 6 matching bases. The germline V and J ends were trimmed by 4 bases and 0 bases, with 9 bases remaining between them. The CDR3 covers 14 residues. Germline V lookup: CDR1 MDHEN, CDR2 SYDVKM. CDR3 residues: CASSSTGLNTEAFF. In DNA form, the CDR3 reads TGTGCCAGCAGTTCCACAGGGCTGAACACTGAAGCTTTCTTT. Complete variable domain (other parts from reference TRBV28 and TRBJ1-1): DVKVTQSSRYLVKRTGEKVFLECVQDMDHENMFWYRQDPGLGLRLIYFSYDVKMKEKGDIPEGYSVSREKKERFSLILESASTNQTSMYLCASSSTGLNTEAFFGQGTRLTVV.

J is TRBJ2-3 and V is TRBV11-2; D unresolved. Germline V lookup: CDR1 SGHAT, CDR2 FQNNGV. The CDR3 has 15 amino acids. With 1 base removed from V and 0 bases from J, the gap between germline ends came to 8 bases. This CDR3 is CASSLGPASTDTQYF. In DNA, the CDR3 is TGTGCCAGCAGCTTAGGTCCAGCGAGCACAGATACGCAGTATTTT.